These 26 T cell receptor beta chains originate from one sample sequenced in a study of CD8 T cells in ankylosing spondylitis. TCRdb used MiXCR to reprocess the 5' RACE reads, holding one entry per CDR3 protein. The data hold approximately 140,000 distinct CDR3 sequences, with 40% to 50% observed a single time. The specimen was synovial fluid, either unsorted or a sorted T cell fraction (not recorded which). The receptors were gathered from a male donor with ankylosing spondylitis.

This clonotype showed up just a few times. The V gene is TRBV4-1, the J gene TRBJ2-7; 12 bases map to TRBD2. V lost 1 base and J lost 0; bases outside the gene matches: 4. CDR1 is MGHRA and CDR2 is YSYEKL in the germline V gene. The CDR3 runs 17 residues. The CDR3 region is CASSQGLAGDLSYEQYF. CDR3 bases: TGCGCCAGCAGCCAAGGACTAGCGGGGGACCTCTCCTACGAGCAGTACTTC.

This clonotype has a count of ten or more. The V and J genes are TRBV12-3 or TRBV12-4 and TRBJ1-2; 7 bases map to TRBD1. The CDR3 is made up of 14 amino acids. Germline trimming cut 3 bases from V and 3 bases from J; bases unmatched to any gene: 4. The CDR3 spells CASSFEQGYYGYTF. CDR3 coding DNA: TGTGCCAGCAGTTTCGAACAGGGGTACTATGGCTACACCTTC.

This rearrangement joins TRBV5-6 to TRBJ1-2; no clear D gene. The V end was cut by 0 bases, the J end by 7 bases, with 13 bases between. The germline V gene has CDR1 SGHDT and CDR2 YYEEEE. This CDR3 is built from 14 residues. In DNA form, the CDR3 reads TGTGCCAGCAGCTTGGGCGGGGATTGGGGTGGCTACACCTTC. Its translation: CASSLGGDWGGYTF.

The CDR3 DNA reads as TGCGCCAGCAGCCAAGAGGTGGCTAGCGGCGGGGAGCTGTTTTTT. This sequence encodes CASSQEVASGGELFF. The chain couples TRBV4-1 to TRBJ2-2; 7 bases agree with TRBD2. The germline CDR1 and CDR2 sequences are MGHRA and YSYEKL. The V gene end was trimmed by 0 bases and the J gene end by 7 bases; junction bases not matched to a gene: 5. The CDR3 is made up of 15 amino acids.

This chain links TRBV24-1 with TRBJ2-5; D not resolved. The CDR3 is 11 residues long. The V end was cut by 4 bases, the J end by 6 bases, with 5 bases between. The germline CDR1 and CDR2 sequences are KGHDR and SFDVKD. DNA of the CDR3: TGTGCCACCAGTGAGAGGAAGACCCAGTACTTC. It is translated as CATSERKTQYF.

The chain recombines TRBV25-1 with TRBJ1-2; D remains unclear. V lost 5 bases and J lost 8, with 9 bases in between. This CDR3 has 11 residues. Germline V gene data show CDR1 as MGHDK and CDR2 as SYGVNS. This CDR3 is CASSTDGGYTF. In DNA form, the CDR3 reads TGTGCCAGCAGTACGGACGGGGGCTACACCTTC.

The V and J genes are TRBV25-1 and TRBJ2-3, with 8 bases that match TRBD2. Losses at the gene ends were 1 base for V and 2 bases for J; bases not matched to a gene: 17. Germline CDR1 is MGHDK and CDR2 is SYGVNS. CDR3 size: 20 residues. In DNA, the CDR3 is TGTGCCAGCAGTGAATCTAATAGCGGGAAGCGGAGAGGGCACACAGATACGCAGTATTTT. It encodes CASSESNSGKRRGHTDTQYF.

The chain combines TRBV7-3 with TRBJ2-3; 16 bases match TRBD2. The CDR3 has 18 amino acids. J gave up 2 bases and V 5 bases, and 7 bases lay outside the gene matches. The germline CDR1 and CDR2 sequences are SGHTA and FQGTGA. CDR3 sequence: CASSEGTSGGGYTDTQYF. In DNA form, the CDR3 reads TGTGCCAGCAGCGAGGGGACTAGCGGGGGGGGCTACACAGATACGCAGTATTTT. The variable domain in full, with the rest retrieved from reference TRBV7-3 and TRBJ2-3, is GAGVSQTPSNKVTEKGKYVELRCDPISGHTALYWYRQSLGQGPEFLIYFQGTGAADDSGLPNDRFFAVRPEGSVSTLKIQRTERGDSAVYLCASSEGTSGGGYTDTQYFGPGTRLTVL.

Details on this clonotype: Because the CDR3's place on the DNA is in doubt, the DNA is left out and the CDR3 is given as listed by TCRdb. This chain uses TRBV28 with TRBJ1-1; the listed D gene, TRBD1, was not tested against the DNA. Germline-derived CDR1 and CDR2 are MDHEN and SYDVKM. With termini counted, the CDR3 has 13 amino acids. CDR3 sequence: CASSFGQGAQGFF.

This clonotype was seen just once. The chain employs TRBV7-9 and TRBJ1-2; no firm D call. This CDR3 region has 14 residues. V shed 6 bases and J shed 4 bases, with 15 bases lying between them. The germline gives CDR1 SEHNR, CDR2 FQNEAQ (reference sequence). The CDR3, as DNA: TGTGCCAGCAGTCCCTTCAGAGAGTCCTATGGCTACACCTTC. Translation gives CASSPFRESYGYTF.

The rearrangement joins TRBV6-1 to TRBJ2-7, with unresolved D. With 4 bases removed from V and 0 bases from J, the gap between germline ends came to 16 bases. CDR3 size: 16 residues. Per germline, CDR1 MNHNS and CDR2 SASEGT. The CDR3 region is CASSVASSARSYEQYF. CDR3 DNA: TGTGCCAGCAGTGTAGCCTCATCGGCCCGCTCCTACGAGCAGTACTTC.

This chain uses TRBV10-3 with TRBJ2-7, with 7 nucleotides matching TRBD1. The CDR3 spans 15 residues. In germline, CDR1 is ENHRY, CDR2 SYGVKD. V shed 7 bases, J shed 2 bases, and the junction held 11 bases outside the gene matches. In DNA form, the CDR3 reads TGTGCCATCACTACGCCCGGGACAGTACCCTACGAGCAGTACTTC. It translates to CAITTPGTVPYEQYF.

This clonotype was recorded many times. The chain recombines TRBV3-1 with TRBJ2-7, with a possible D match to TRBD2 (5 bases). With 4 bases removed from V and 3 bases from J, the gap between germline ends came to 10 bases. The CDR3 length is 13 residues. Germline CDR1 reads LGHDT; CDR2 reads YNNKEL (reference sequence). The CDR3 region is CASSRKADYEQYF. Here the CDR3 DNA reads TGTGCCAGCAGCCGGAAAGCGGACTACGAGCAGTACTTC.

The rearrangement joins TRBV7-2 to TRBJ1-2; D gene uncertain. The CDR3 loop spans 15 amino acids. The V gene's germline CDR1 is SGHTA and CDR2 FQGNSA. V was shortened by 3 bases and J by 0 bases, with 11 bases between the two germline ends. This CDR3 is CASSFAQTTNYGYTF. The CDR3 nucleotides read TGTGCCAGCAGCTTTGCACAGACTACTAACTATGGCTACACCTTC.

The V gene is TRBV4-1, the J gene TRBJ2-7, with a possible D match to TRBD2 (5 bases). V was clipped by 1 base and J by 5 bases, with 12 bases between them. The CDR3 has 14 residues. Germline CDR1 MGHRA, CDR2 YSYEKL. The CDR3 sequence is CASSQVRGLDEQYF. CDR3 in DNA: TGCGCCAGCAGCCAAGTGCGCGGGCTAGACGAGCAGTACTTC.

DNA for the CDR3: TGTGCCAGCAGCCACTCAAACAGAGGAGGAAACGACAAGAGGACAGATACGCAGTATTTT. This codes for CASSHSNRGGNDKRTDTQYF. V is TRBV4-2 and J is TRBJ2-3, with a weak D call TRBD2 (5 bases). Germline V lookup: CDR1 LGHNA, CDR2 YNFKEQ. Trimming cost V 3 bases and J 3 bases, with 28 bases left between them. The CDR3 spans 20 residues.

The chain couples TRBV12-3 or TRBV12-4 to TRBJ2-1, with 9 positions matching TRBD2. The CDR3 has 15 amino acids. After removal of 1 base from V and 4 bases from J, the junction contained 2 bases not matched to a gene. The CDR3 protein is CASSLEAGGYNEQFF. CDR3 coding DNA: TGTGCCAGCAGTTTAGAGGCGGGAGGGTACAATGAGCAGTTCTTC.

This clonotype showed up just a few times. V usage is TRBV2 and J usage is TRBJ2-1; TRBD2 matches 7 bases. Germline V lookup: CDR1 SNHLY, CDR2 FYNNEI. This CDR3 has 13 amino acids. V gave up 11 bases and J gave up 2 bases; unmatched junction bases: 6. Here the CDR3 reads CAGGGSPYNEQFF. CDR3 DNA sequence: TGTGCCGGGGGGGGTTCCCCCTACAATGAGCAGTTCTTC.

The rearrangement uses TRBV6-2 or TRBV6-3 and TRBJ1-2; D ambiguous. CDR3 size: 13 residues. V lost 8 bases to trimming and J lost 7 bases, with 17 bases between them. Germline-derived CDR1 and CDR2 are MNHEY and SVGEGT. The CDR3 protein is CASSYSAWRGYTF. For the CDR3, the DNA is TGTGCCAGCTCGTACTCGGCTTGGCGTGGCTACACCTTC.

The chain is built from TRBV5-4 and TRBJ2-7; weak D call: TRBD2 (5 bases). The V gene lost 0 bases and the J gene lost 5 bases, with 6 bases spanning the gap. Germline V gene lookup returns CDR1 SGHNT and CDR2 YYREEE (reference sequence). CDR3 length equals 12 residues. The CDR3 spells CASSLDGDEQYF. The CDR3 bases are TGTGCCAGCAGCTTGGACGGGGACGAGCAGTACTTC.

This chain links TRBV19 with TRBJ2-4; 8 nucleotides line up with TRBD2. The CDR3 loop spans 14 amino acids. Germline-derived CDR1 and CDR2 are LNHDA and SQIVND (reference sequence). V gave up 4 bases and J gave up 7 bases; unmatched junction bases: 6. The CDR3 sequence is CASSTGLGWNIQYF. CDR3 bases: TGTGCCAGTAGTACGGGACTAGGATGGAACATTCAGTACTTC.

The rearrangement links TRBV12-3 or TRBV12-4 to TRBJ2-1; 10 nucleotides match TRBD2. Losses at the gene ends were 6 bases for V and 3 bases for J; bases not matched to a gene: 8. The CDR3 runs to 16 residues. CDR3 in DNA: TGTGCCAGCAGCCGTCTAGCGGGAGTCCTCTACAATGAGCAGTTCTTC. It yields the protein CASSRLAGVLYNEQFF.

There are a few counts of this clonotype. V gene TRBV29-1 combines with J gene TRBJ2-5; 8 nucleotides align to TRBD1. The CDR3 has 16 residues. Unmatched junction bases numbered 13, after V lost 6 bases and J lost 1 base. CDR1 and CDR2 from the germline V gene are SQVTM and ANQGSEA. The CDR3 DNA reads as TGCAGCGTGGATGCTTGGACAGGGAGCCCCCAAGAGACCCAGTACTTC. It yields the protein CSVDAWTGSPQETQYF.

By sample share, this clonotype is medium-sized. The chain links TRBV7-9 to TRBJ2-2, with TRBD2 identical over 7 bases. The length of the CDR3 is 13 residues. V gave up 7 bases and J gave up 4 bases; unmatched junction bases: 3. Germline CDR1 reads SEHNR; CDR2 reads FQNEAQ (reference sequence). The CDR3 DNA follows: TGTGCCAGCACCCGGGAGGCCACCGGGGAGCTGTTTTTT. It yields the protein CASTREATGELFF.

The J gene is TRBJ2-3, the V gene TRBV13; 8 bases are a match to TRBD2. CDR1 is PRHDT and CDR2 is FYEKMQ in the germline V gene (reference sequence). The CDR3 extends over 16 amino acids. V was pared by 4 bases and J by 6 bases, with 12 bases of the junction left unmatched. This CDR3 is CASSWSSGWILDTQYF. CDR3 coding DNA: TGTGCCAGCAGCTGGTCTAGCGGGTGGATACTGGATACGCAGTATTTT.

This clonotype was picked up a small number of times. The rearrangement uses TRBV28 and TRBJ2-7; TRBD1 is a possible D gene (5 bases). The CDR3 runs 13 residues. V lost 6 bases, J lost 5 bases, and 14 bases lay in between. From germline, CDR1 is MDHEN and CDR2 SYDVKM. CDR3 in DNA: TGTGCCAGCAGAGGCACAGGTTACGACGAGCAGTACTTC. This sequence encodes CASRGTGYDEQYF.